The present T cell receptor (beta chain) was sequenced within a study of response to subunit inactivated influenza vaccine (dated by TCRdb to the late 2010s). Study-level background: Deep quantitative profiling of the T cell receptor repertoire was used in the study to follow responses to a trivalent subunit inactivated influenza vaccine. Results and caveats for the whole study, not just this receptor: The authors proposed that each seasonal influenza vaccination may bring in only a limited number of new T cells.

The library was prepared using RT-PCR. Sequenced using an Illumina HiSeq 2500. The public sequencing data were trimmed at Q25 with fastp and processed into clonotypes with MiXCR by TCRdb, which kept only in-frame beta chains. CDR3 protein duplicates are merged, each entry listing the most common genes and DNA. Present in this sample are hundreds of thousands of distinct CDR3 sequences, around 25% of which were seen just once. Around 1.8% of the sample lies in the top ten. To note about this clonotype: The antigen it binds to is not known. It has no much larger one-base neighbor in the sample; base qualities were not kept.

CDR1 SNHLY and CDR2 FYNNEI were looked up in the germline V gene. The CDR3, cysteine through phenylalanine, is 15 amino acids long. Kept here is only the CDR3 DNA, which spans 45 bases and is read in frame from base 1. V loses 6 bases of germline sequence and J loses 1 base, and the interval between the two ends is 15 bases. The TCR comes from a man in his fifties who received an inactivated influenza vaccine. Donor details come from another sample of the same person, matched by shared clones. The chain uses TRBV2 and TRBJ2-5, with a tentative D gene TRBD2 over 6 matching bases. The starting material was CD4+ T cells sorted from PBMCs, obtained around 5 days after vaccination. The DNA reads TGTGCCAGCAGACTCGACTTGGGGGGCCAAGAGACCCAGTACTTC. This gives the protein CASRLDLGGQETQYF.